This TCR beta chain derives from a study of naive CD8 T cells in extremely preterm neonates listed by TCRdb under 2017. Study-wide context: The study compared the TCRbeta CDR3 repertoires of sorted naive CD8+ T cells among four age groups: extremely preterm neonates, term neonates, young children and adults.

A two-step, bias-controlled multiplex PCR was used to amplify TCRbeta CDR3 regions from genomic DNA. The multiplex PCR used primers specific for every TRBV and TRBJ gene segment. The immunoSEQ Assay was used to generate TCRbeta repertoire data. The original methods were these. A relative-frequency ratio and a modified nearest-neighbor algorithm were applied to filter and cluster reads so that closely related sequences were merged. IMGT annotation was the basis for assigning V, D and J genes to CDR3 sequences. Template counts were corrected for PCR amplification bias and quantified by comparison with synthetic TCR CDR3 analog sequences. Only unique productive sequences, defined as in-frame CDR3 sequences without stop codons, were included in the analyses. The immunoSEQ Analyzer software was used to calculate clonality, defined as 1 minus Pielou's evenness, and iChao1 richness. Statistical testing was performed in JMP, using Student's t-test or a non-parametric test depending on Shapiro-Wilk normality results. Held by TCRdb, this immuneACCESS table contains in-frame sequences only and omits some clones. Under half of the omission traces to an unresolved V gene where checked; the cause of the rest is unknown. The DNA was the basis for D and trimming; V, J and clone size are from that table. The table for this sample lists some 6,100 clones; nearly 99% of them were counted only once. The ten most abundant clones make up 0.4% of the sample.

Reading the germline V gene (reference sequence) gives CDR1 SGHNT and CDR2 YYREEE. Counted from cysteine to phenylalanine, this CDR3 has 15 amino acids. The read is trimmed to its CDR3 DNA, 45 bases read in frame from base 1. V is cut by 2 bases and J by 1 base, and the space between the germline ends is 12 bases. On the study overall, not on this receptor specifically: The authors noted a small sample size and variable productive template counts among preterm samples as limitations. Prospective longitudinal studies of preterm and term neonates were called for by the authors so that T cell development could be tracked within individuals. The proportion of shared CDR3 nucleotide sequences was higher in preterm neonates (around 2.7%) than in term neonates (approximately 0.4%), young children (around 0.03%) and adults (0.01%). Compared with the older groups, preterm CDR3s were shorter and closer to germline, carrying fewer N additions and showing less junctional trimming. Preterm neonates showed significantly lower iChao1 richness than every other age group (p < 0.05) along with an even clone distribution, indicating a less rich repertoire.

Term cord blood came from about five elective full-term cesarean deliveries at about 36-42 weeks of gestation, without labor or rupture of membranes. The study excluded pregnancies involving fetal demise, active maternal HSV infection or known maternal HIV infection. A FACSAria III cell sorter was used to sort live, Annexin V-negative naive CD8+ T cells (CD3+CD8+CD45RA+CCR7+). Per sample, between roughly 19,000 and 100,000 naive CD8+ T cells were obtained by sorting. Mixed venous-arterial cord blood was collected with preassembled standardized sampling kits. Cord blood was kept at room temperature and processed within 4 hours of collection. Mononuclear cells were isolated from diluted blood by Ficoll-Paque density gradient centrifugation. Before sorting, mononuclear cells were cryopreserved in 10% DMSO with roughly 90% FBS and kept in long-term storage at -150 degrees C. After thawing, cells were stained with Annexin V along with antibodies against CD3, CD8, CCR7 and CD45RA. The DNeasy Blood and Tissue Kit was used to extract genomic DNA from snap-frozen pellets of sorted cells.

Points on this clone: Its recognized antigen is unknown. No much larger clonotype is one base removed from it; base qualities were not supplied.

Sequenced input: naive CD8+ T cells from cord blood. This sequence originates from a newborn in good health. The chain uses TRBV5-4 and TRBJ1-1, with TRBD1 tentatively as D gene (5 bases match). CDR3 sequence: CASSFWGDGNTEAFF. The bases are TGTGCCAGCAGCTTTTGGGGGGACGGGAACACTGAAGCTTTCTTT.